Shown below are 11 T cell receptor beta chains from a single sample sequenced in a study of cytomegalovirus exposure and HLA in healthy donors. PCR was performed using 60 Vbeta and 13 Jbeta primers. Clones were read by immunoSEQ multiplex PCR, and TCRdb kept only the in-frame ones, dropping some. The table lists approximately 180,000 clones, approximately 85% of them singletons. Sequenced sample: PBMCs. Receptors were obtained from a man in his late teens or twenties in good health and CMV-seronegative.

The V gene is TRBV5-1, the J gene TRBJ2-2; D might be TRBD1 (5 bases). Germline V gene lookup returns CDR1 SGHRS and CDR2 YFSETQ. V was pared by 2 bases and J by 3 bases, with 5 bases between. This CDR3 has 13 residues. The DNA for the CDR3 is TGCGCCAGCAGCTTCAGGGACACCGGGGAGCTGTTTTTT. Translation gives CASSFRDTGELFF.

The chain couples TRBV7-2 to TRBJ2-1; a weak D match, TRBD2 (6 bases). CDR3 length: 16 amino acids. Germline-derived CDR1 and CDR2 are SGHTA and FQGNSA. V was pared by 1 base and J by 7 bases, with 17 bases between. CDR3 region: CASSLVFGGIGNEQFF. The DNA of the CDR3 is TGTGCCAGCAGCTTAGTTTTCGGCGGGATAGGAAATGAGCAGTTCTTC.

This chain connects TRBV6-4 to TRBJ2-3; TRBD1 aligns across 7 bases. The CDR3 totals 14 residues. Losses at the gene ends were 4 bases for V and 2 bases for J; bases not matched to a gene: 3. Germline CDR1 reads MRHNA; CDR2 reads SNTAGT. CDR3 sequence: CASSAGQPTDTQYF. CDR3 bases: TGTGCCAGCAGTGCGGGACAGCCCACAGATACGCAGTATTTT.

The J gene is TRBJ1-5, the V gene TRBV12-5; TRBD1 aligns across 7 bases. Germline assignment: CDR1 LGHNT and CDR2 FRNRAP. The junction had 4 bases not matched to a gene; V was cut back by 0 bases and J by 5 bases. The CDR3 runs to 15 residues. The CDR3 sequence: CASGLVPGGDQPQHF. CDR3 DNA sequence: TGTGCTAGTGGTTTGGTGCCAGGGGGTGATCAGCCCCAGCATTTT.

This chain connects TRBV27 to TRBJ2-7; 11 bases are a match to TRBD1. The CDR3 extends over 16 amino acids. The V segment lost 8 bases and the J segment 5 bases; nucleotides outside the gene matches: 14. Germline V gene sequence: CDR1 MNHEY, CDR2 SMNVEV (reference sequence). The CDR3 DNA follows: TGTGCCAGCTGGACTCAATCGGGACAGGGGGAGAACGAGCAGTACTTC. Amino acid sequence: CASWTQSGQGENEQYF.

The gene calls are TRBV6-1 and TRBJ2-1, with 14 bases lining up with TRBD2. CDR1 is MNHNS, CDR2 SASEGT, per germline. The CDR3 has 17 residues. V shed 0 bases and J 8 bases; nucleotides not matched to a gene: 6. The CDR3 bases are TGTGCCAGCAGTGAAGCCGAGACTAGCGGGAGGGGCCATGAGCAGTTCTTC. As protein: CASSEAETSGRGHEQFF.

The chain uses TRBV7-2 and TRBJ2-5; 9 bases line up with TRBD2. Germline assignment: CDR1 SGHTA and CDR2 FQGNSA. V was clipped by 1 base and J by 5 bases; unmatched bases: 5. The length of the CDR3 is 15 residues. The chain's CDR3 is CASSLEAGGLETQYF. DNA for the CDR3: TGTGCCAGCAGCTTAGAAGCGGGGGGATTGGAGACCCAGTACTTC.

The rearrangement uses TRBV18 and TRBJ2-5; D possibly corresponds to TRBD1 (6 bases). V was trimmed by 4 bases and J by 4 bases, leaving 13 bases between them. The germline V gene encodes CDR1 KGHSH and CDR2 LQKENI. This CDR3 region has 14 residues. The DNA for the CDR3 is TGTGCCAGCTCACACAGGGTTATTGCAGAGACCCAGTACTTC. Translated: CASSHRVIAETQYF.

CDR3 sequence (DNA): TGTGCCAGCGGGCGGGGGTTTGGCACTGAAGCTTTCTTT. The encoded protein is CASGRGFGTEAFF. This chain joins TRBV6-5 and TRBJ1-1; a weak D match, TRBD1 (5 bases). This CDR3 region has 13 residues. CDR1 is MNHEY, CDR2 SVGAGI, per germline. Trimming cost V 8 bases and J 4 bases, with 14 bases left between them.

The chain combines TRBV23-1 with TRBJ2-7; TRBD1 matches 10 bases. TRBV23-1 is filed as an ORF, its function uncertain. With 4 bases clipped from V and 13 bases from J, the junction kept 31 bases outside the gene matches. CDR3 size: 20 residues. As DNA, the CDR3 is TGCGCCAGCAGTCTGCCGGGACAGGGGAATTCCGCCGCGTTCCACCGCGTGCGTTACTTC. It is translated as CASSLPGQGNSAAFHRVRYF.

The chain employs TRBV10-3 and TRBJ1-4, with D tentatively TRBD1 (6 bases). The CDR3 runs 13 residues. Germline assignment: CDR1 ENHRY and CDR2 SYGVKD. V lost 5 bases, J lost 6 bases, and 10 bases lay in between. CDR3 region: CAISTGRDEKLFF. The CDR3 DNA sequence: TGTGCCATCAGTACAGGGAGGGATGAAAAACTGTTTTTT.